This T cell receptor (beta chain) was documented in a study of cytomegalovirus exposure and HLA in healthy donors. The study's findings and limits: Trimming of TCR beta V- and J-genes showed a link, identified in a later analysis, to a missense DCLRE1C variant. When a later analysis compared HLA-associated TCR beta chains with equally common others, the HLA-associated chains turned out to be more clonally expanded and to have lower generation probabilities. As was reported, the classifier diagnosed cytomegalovirus status with high specificity and sensitivity.

PCR was performed using 60 Vbeta and 13 Jbeta primers. Authors' analysis steps: In a later analysis, of 79 million or so unique beta chains, roughly 11 million appeared in at least two donors. This table comes from immunoSEQ multiplex PCR, and its TCRdb copy is limited to in-frame clones, with some not included. Clone size and V and J calls were adopted from that table, with D and trimming inferred from the DNA. The sample lists under 200,000 clones, 75% to 85% occurring once. With regard to this clone: What it binds is unknown.

The TCR was taken from a woman in her forties or fifties in good health and CMV-seronegative. Sequenced material: PBMCs.

The CDR3 spells CASSGRGDAATGELFF. The CDR3 DNA reads as TGTGCCAGCAGCGGCCGGGGGGACGCGGCCACCGGGGAGCTGTTTTTT. This chain connects TRBV9 to TRBJ2-2; 7 positions agree with TRBD2. CDR3 length equals 16 residues. J lost 4 bases, V lost 3 bases, and 9 bases had no gene match. Germline CDR1 is SGDLS and CDR2 is YYNGEE.